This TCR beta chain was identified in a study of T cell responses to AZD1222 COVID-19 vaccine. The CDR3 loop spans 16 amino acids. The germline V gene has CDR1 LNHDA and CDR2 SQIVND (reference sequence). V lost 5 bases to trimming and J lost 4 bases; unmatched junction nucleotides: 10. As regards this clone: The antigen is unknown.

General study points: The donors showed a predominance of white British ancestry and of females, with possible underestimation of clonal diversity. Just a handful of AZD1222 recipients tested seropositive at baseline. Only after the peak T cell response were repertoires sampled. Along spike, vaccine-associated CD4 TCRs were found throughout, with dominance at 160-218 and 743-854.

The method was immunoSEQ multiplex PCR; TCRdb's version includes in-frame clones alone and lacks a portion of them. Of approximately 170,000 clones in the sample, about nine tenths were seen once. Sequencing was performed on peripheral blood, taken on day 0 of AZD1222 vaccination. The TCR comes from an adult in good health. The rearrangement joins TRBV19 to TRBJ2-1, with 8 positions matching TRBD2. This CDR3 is CASSLGPGGNYNEQFF. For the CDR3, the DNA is TGTGCCAGTAGTCTGGGTCCGGGAGGGAATTACAATGAGCAGTTCTTC. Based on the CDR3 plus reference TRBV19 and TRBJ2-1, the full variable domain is DGGITQSPKYLFRKEGQNVTLSCEQNLNHDAMYWYRQDPGQGLRLIYYSQIVNDFQKGDIAEGYSVSREKKESFPLTVTSAQKNPTAFYLCASSLGPGGNYNEQFFGPGTRLTVL.